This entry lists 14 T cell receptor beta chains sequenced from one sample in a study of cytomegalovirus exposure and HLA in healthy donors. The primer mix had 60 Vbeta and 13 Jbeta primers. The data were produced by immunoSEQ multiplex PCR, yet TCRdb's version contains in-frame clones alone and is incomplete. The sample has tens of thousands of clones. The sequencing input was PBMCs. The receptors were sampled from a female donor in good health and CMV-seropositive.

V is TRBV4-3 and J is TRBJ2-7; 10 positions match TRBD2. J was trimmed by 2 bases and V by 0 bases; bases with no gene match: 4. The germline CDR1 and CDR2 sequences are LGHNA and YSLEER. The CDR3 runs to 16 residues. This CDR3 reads CASSQEPAGGAYEQYF. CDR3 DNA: TGCGCCAGCAGCCAAGAACCAGCGGGGGGGGCCTACGAGCAGTACTTC.

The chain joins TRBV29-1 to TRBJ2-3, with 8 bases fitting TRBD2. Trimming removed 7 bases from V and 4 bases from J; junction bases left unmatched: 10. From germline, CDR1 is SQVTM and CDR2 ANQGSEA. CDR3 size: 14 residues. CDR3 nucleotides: TGCAGCGCCCCTAGCGGGCGAGGGGCAGATACGCAGTATTTT. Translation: CSAPSGRGADTQYF.

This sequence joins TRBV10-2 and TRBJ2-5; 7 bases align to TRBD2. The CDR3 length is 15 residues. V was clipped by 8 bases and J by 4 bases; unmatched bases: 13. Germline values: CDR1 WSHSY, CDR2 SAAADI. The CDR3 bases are TGCGCCAGCGCCCAAAGGAGCGGGATGGGAGAGACCCAGTACTTC. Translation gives CASAQRSGMGETQYF.

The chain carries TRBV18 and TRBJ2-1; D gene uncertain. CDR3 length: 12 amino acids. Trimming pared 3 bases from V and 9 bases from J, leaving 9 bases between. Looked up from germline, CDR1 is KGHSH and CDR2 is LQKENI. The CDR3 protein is CASSPAVGEQFF. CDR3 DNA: TGTGCCAGCTCACCGGCGGTGGGTGAGCAGTTCTTC.

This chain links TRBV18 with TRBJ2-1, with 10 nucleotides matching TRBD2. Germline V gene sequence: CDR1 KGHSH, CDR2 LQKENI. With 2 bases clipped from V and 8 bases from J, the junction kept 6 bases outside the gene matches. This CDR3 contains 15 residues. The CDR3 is CASSPYTSGDDEQFF. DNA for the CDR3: TGTGCCAGCTCACCATATACTAGCGGGGACGATGAGCAGTTCTTC.

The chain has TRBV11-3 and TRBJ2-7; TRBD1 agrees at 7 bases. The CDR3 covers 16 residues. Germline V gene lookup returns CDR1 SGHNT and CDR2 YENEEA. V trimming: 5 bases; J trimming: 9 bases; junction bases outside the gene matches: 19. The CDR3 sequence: CASSPGQGTATKGQYF. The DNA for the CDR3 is TGTGCCAGCAGCCCAGGTCAAGGGACAGCCACTAAAGGGCAGTACTTC.

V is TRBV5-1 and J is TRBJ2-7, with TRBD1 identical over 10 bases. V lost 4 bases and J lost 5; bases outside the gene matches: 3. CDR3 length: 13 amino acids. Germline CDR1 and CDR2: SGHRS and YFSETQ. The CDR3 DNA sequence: TGCGCCAGCAGCCTGGACAGGGGGGACGAGCAGTACTTC. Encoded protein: CASSLDRGDEQYF.

In DNA form, the CDR3 reads TGTGCCAGCAGTTTTGGGACAGCCTTGGAGCAGTACTTC. Its translation: CASSFGTALEQYF. The genes are TRBV28 and TRBJ2-7; 7 nucleotides match TRBD1. The J segment lost 7 bases and the V segment lost 3 bases, leaving 6 bases of the junction unmatched. There are 13 residues in the CDR3. The germline CDR1 and CDR2 sequences are MDHEN and SYDVKM. The full variable domain, rest sourced from reference TRBV28 and TRBJ2-7, is DVKVTQSSRYLVKRTGEKVFLECVQDMDHENMFWYRQDPGLGLRLIYFSYDVKMKEKGDIPEGYSVSREKKERFSLILESASTNQTSMYLCASSFGTALEQYFGPGTRLTVT.

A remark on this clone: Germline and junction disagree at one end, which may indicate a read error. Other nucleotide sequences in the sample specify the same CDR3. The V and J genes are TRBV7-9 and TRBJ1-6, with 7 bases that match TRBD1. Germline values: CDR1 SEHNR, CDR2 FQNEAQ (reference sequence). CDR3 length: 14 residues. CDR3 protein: CASSLEGANSPLHF. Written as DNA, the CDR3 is TGTGCCAGCAGCTTGGAGGGGGCGAATTCACCCCTACACTTT.

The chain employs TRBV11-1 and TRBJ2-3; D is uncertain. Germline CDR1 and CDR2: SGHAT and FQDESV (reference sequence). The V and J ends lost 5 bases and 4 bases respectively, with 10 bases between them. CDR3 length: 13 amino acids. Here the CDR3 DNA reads TGTGCCAGCAGCATTTCACGGGCAGATACGCAGTATTTT. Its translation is CASSISRADTQYF.

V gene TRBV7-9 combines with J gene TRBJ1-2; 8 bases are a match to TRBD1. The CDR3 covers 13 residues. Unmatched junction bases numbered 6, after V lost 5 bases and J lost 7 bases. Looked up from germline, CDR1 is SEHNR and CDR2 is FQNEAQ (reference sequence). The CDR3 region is CASSLFTGGGYTF. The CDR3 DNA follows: TGTGCCAGCAGCCTATTTACAGGGGGTGGCTACACCTTC.

CDR3 sequence (DNA): TGTGCCAGCAGAACTAGCGGGGGGGCCGGGCAGCAGTACTTC. Translating it yields CASRTSGGAGQQYF. The V and J genes are TRBV28 and TRBJ2-7, with 13 bases fitting TRBD2. The junction had 7 bases not matched to a gene; V was cut back by 6 bases and J by 8 bases. The length of the CDR3 is 14 residues. CDR1 and CDR2 from the germline V gene are MDHEN and SYDVKM.

The DNA for the CDR3 is TGTGCCAGCAGCCGGGGACTAGCGGGCACCAACTACGAGCAGTACTTC. Encoded protein: CASSRGLAGTNYEQYF. This chain connects TRBV7-2 to TRBJ2-5; TRBD2 aligns across 12 bases. The J call is in doubt because the DNA end fits TRBJ2-7 better. This CDR3 is built from 16 residues. Germline CDR1 and CDR2: SGHTA and FQGNSA.

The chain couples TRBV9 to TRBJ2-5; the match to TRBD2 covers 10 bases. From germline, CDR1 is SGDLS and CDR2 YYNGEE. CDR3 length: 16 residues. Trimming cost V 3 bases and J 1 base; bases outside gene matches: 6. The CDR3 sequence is CASSARGLATQETQYF. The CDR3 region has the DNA TGTGCCAGCAGCGCGAGGGGACTAGCGACCCAAGAGACCCAGTACTTC.